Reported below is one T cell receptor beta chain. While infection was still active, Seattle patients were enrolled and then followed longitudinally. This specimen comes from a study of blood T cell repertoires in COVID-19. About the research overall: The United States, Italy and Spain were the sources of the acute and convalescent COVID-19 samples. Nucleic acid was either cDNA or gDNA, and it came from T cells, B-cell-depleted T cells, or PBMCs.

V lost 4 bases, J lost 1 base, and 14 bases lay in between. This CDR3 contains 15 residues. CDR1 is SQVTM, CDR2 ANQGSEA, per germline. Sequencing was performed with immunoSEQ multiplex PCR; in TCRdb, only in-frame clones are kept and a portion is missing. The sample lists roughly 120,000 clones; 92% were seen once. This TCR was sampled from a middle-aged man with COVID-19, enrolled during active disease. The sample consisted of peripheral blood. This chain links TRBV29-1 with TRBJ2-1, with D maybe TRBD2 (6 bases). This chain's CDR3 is CSVALEGGSYNEQFF. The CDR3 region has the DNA TGCAGCGTTGCCCTTGAGGGAGGTTCCTACAATGAGCAGTTCTTC.